This TCR beta chain was sequenced in a study of blood T cells in healthy people across ages. About the study: Per two T cells, about one barcoded beta molecule was captured through template switching. Study-wide points: CMV status of donors was not determined, possibly confounding expanded clonotype changes.

Donors were systemically healthy Caucasian individuals from Russia aged roughly 6 to 100 years. Extracted total RNA amounted to at least 5.5 micrograms for each sample. Through a sample-barcoded 5' primer and a J-beta primer mix, a second PCR was run for roughly 6 to 11 cycles. TCRdb re-called the 5' RACE reads with MiXCR, one entry per CDR3 protein. The table records 1.2 million to 1.5 million distinct CDR3 sequences, roughly 40% of them present only once. The length of the CDR3 is 12 residues. Germline CDR1 is MNHEY and CDR2 is SVGEGT. A word on this clonotype: Its antigen is unidentified.

The sequence was obtained from a woman under 30 in good health. J is TRBJ2-5 and V is TRBV6-2 or TRBV6-3, with a weak D call TRBD2 (6 bases). Near its end, the DNA agrees better with TRBJ2-7, so the J call may be wrong. Sequencing used blood. Here the CDR3 reads CASSRERDEQYF. CDR3 bases: TGTGCCAGCTCCCGAGAGCGGGACGAGCAGTACTTC.